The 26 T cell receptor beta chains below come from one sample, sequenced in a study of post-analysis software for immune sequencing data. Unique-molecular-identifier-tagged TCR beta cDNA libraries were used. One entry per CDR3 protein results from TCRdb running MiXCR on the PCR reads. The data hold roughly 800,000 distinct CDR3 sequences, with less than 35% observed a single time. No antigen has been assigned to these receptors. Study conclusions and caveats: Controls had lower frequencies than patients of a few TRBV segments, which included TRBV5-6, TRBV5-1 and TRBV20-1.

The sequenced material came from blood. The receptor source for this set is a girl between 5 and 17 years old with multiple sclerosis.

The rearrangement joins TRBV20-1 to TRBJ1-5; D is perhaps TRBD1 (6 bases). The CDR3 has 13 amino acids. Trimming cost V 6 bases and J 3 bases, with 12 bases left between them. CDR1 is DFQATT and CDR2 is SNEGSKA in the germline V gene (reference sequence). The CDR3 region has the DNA TGCAGTGCCATGACAGGCCCCAATCAGCCCCAGCATTTT. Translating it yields CSAMTGPNQPQHF.

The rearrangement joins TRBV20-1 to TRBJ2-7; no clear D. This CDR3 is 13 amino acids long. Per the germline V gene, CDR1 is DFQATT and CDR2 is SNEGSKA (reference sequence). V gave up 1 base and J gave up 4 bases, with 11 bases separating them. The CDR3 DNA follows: TGCAGTGCTAGAGCCCCGGGTGGGTACGAGCAGTACTTC. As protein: CSARAPGGYEQYF.

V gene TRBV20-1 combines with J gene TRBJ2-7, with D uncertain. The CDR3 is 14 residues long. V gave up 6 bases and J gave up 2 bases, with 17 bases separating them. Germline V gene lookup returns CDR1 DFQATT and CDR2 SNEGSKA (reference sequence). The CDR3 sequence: CSAHAPGKAYEQYF. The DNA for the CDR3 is TGCAGTGCCCATGCCCCGGGTAAGGCCTACGAGCAGTACTTC.

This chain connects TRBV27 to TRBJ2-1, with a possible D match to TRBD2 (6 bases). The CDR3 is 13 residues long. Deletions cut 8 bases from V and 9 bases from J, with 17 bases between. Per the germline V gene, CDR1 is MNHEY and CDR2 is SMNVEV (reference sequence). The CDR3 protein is CASSVWAGSEQFF. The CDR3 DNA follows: TGTGCCAGCTCAGTTTGGGCGGGGAGTGAGCAGTTCTTC.

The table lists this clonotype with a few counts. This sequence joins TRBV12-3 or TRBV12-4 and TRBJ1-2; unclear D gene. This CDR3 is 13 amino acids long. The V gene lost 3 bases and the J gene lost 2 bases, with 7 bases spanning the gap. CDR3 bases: TGTGCCAGCAGTTTGAACCAAAACTATGGCTACACCTTC. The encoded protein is CASSLNQNYGYTF.

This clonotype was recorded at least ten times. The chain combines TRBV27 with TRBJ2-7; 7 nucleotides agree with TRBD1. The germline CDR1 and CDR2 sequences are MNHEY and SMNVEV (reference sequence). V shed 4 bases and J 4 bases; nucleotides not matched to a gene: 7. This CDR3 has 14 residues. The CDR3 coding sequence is TGTGCCAGCAGTTCCATCGACAGGGTGTACGAGCAGTACTTC. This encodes CASSSIDRVYEQYF.

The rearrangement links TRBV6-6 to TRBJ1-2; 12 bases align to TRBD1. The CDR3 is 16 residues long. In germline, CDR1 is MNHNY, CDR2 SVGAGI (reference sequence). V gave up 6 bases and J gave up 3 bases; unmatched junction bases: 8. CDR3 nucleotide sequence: TGTGCCAGCAGGTCCCGGGACAGGGGGCCCTACTATGGCTACACCTTC. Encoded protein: CASRSRDRGPYYGYTF.

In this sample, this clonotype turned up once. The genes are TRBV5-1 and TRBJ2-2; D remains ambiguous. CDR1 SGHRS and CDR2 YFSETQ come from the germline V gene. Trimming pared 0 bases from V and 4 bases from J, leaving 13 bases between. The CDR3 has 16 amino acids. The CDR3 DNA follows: TGCGCCAGCAGCTTGGTTATAGGGCGTGCCACCGGGGAGCTGTTTTTT. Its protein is CASSLVIGRATGELFF.

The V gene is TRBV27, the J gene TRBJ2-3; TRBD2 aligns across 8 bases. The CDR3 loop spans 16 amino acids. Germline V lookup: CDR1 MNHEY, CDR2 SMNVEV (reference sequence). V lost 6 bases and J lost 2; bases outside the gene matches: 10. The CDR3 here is CASRPLAGGSTDTQYF. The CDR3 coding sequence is TGTGCCAGCAGACCCCTCGCGGGGGGATCCACAGATACGCAGTATTTT.

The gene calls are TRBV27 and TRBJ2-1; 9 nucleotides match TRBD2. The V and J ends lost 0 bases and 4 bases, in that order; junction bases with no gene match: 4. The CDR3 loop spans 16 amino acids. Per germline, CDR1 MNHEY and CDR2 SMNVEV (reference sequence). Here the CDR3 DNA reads TGTGCCAGCAGTTTATCTTCTAGCGGGATGTACAATGAGCAGTTCTTC. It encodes CASSLSSSGMYNEQFF.

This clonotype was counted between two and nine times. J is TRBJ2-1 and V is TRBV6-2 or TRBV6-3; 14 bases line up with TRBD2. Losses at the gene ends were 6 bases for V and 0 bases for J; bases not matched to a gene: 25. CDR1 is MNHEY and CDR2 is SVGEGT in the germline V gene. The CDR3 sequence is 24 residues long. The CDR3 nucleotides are TGTGCCAGCAGGCCCCGGCGGGACAGTTATTCCGGGACTAGCGGGAGAAGCTCCTACAATGAGCAGTTCTTC. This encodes CASRPRRDSYSGTSGRSSYNEQFF.

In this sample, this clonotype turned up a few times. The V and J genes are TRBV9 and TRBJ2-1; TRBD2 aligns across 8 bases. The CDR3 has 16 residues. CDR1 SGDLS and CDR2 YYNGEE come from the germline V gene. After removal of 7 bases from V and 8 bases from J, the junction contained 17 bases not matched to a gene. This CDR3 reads CASGSSSGIGVHEQFF. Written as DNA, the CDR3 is TGTGCCAGCGGGTCGAGTAGCGGGATAGGGGTGCATGAGCAGTTCTTC.

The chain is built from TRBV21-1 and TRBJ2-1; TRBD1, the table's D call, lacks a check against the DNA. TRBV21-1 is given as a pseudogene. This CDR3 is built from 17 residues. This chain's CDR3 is CASSKVPSHGSYNEQFF. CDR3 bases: TGTGCCAGCAGCAAAGTCCCCTCGCATGGCTCCTACAATGAGCAGTTCTTC.

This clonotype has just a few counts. The CDR3 loop reads CASSQRGRGSYEQYF. CDR3 DNA: TGCGCCAGCAGCCAACGGGGCAGGGGATCCTACGAGCAGTACTTC. The chain carries TRBV5-1 and TRBJ2-7, with D maybe TRBD1 (6 bases). The CDR3 length is 15 residues. Germline V gene sequence: CDR1 SGHRS, CDR2 YFSETQ. Trimming removed 4 bases at V and 1 base at J, with 15 bases between.

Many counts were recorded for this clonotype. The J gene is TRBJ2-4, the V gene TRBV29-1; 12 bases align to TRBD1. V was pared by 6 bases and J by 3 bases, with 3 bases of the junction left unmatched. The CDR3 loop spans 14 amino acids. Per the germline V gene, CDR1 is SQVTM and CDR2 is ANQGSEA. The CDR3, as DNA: TGCAGCGTCGGGACAGGGGGCGGCAAAAACATTCAGTACTTC. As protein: CSVGTGGGKNIQYF.

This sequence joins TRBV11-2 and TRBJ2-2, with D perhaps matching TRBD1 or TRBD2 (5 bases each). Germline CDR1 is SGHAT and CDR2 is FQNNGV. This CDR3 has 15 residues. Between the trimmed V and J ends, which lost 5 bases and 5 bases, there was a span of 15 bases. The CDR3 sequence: CASSPGPVGTGELFF. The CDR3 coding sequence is TGTGCCAGCAGCCCGGGGCCTGTCGGGACCGGGGAGCTGTTTTTT.

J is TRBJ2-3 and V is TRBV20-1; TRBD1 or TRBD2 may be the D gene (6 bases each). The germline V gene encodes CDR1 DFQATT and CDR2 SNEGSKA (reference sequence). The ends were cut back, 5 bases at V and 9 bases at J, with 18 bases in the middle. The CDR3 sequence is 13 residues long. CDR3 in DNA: TGCAGTGCTTCGGGGGCTGGGGTCTCGACGCAGTATTTT. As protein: CSASGAGVSTQYF.

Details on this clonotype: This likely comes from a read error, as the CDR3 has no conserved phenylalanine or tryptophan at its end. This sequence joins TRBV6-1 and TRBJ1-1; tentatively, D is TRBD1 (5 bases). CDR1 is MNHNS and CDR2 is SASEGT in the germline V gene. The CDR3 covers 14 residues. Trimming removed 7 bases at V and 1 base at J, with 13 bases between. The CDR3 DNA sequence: TGTGCCAGCACCCTCCGGGGCCGGAACACTGAAGCTTTCGTT. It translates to CASTLRGRNTEAFV.

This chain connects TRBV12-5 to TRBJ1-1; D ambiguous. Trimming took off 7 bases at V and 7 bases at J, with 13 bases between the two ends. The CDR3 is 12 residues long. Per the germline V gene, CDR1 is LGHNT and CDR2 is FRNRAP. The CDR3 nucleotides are TGTGCTAGTGCCCACCTAGACCGTGAAGCTTTCTTT. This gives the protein CASAHLDREAFF. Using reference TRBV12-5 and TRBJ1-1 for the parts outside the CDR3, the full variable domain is DARVTQTPRHKVTEMGQEVTMRCQPILGHNTVFWYRQTMMQGLELLAYFRNRAPLDDSGMPKDRFSAEMPDATLATLKIQPSEPRDSAVYFCASAHLDREAFFGQGTRLTVV.

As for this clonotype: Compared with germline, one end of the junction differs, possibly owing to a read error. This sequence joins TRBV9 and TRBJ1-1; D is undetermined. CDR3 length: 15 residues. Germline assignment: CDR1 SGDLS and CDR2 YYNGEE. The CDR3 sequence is CTSSQEDQIYTEAVF. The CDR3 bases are TGTACCAGCAGCCAAGAAGATCAGATCTACACTGAAGCTGTCTTT.

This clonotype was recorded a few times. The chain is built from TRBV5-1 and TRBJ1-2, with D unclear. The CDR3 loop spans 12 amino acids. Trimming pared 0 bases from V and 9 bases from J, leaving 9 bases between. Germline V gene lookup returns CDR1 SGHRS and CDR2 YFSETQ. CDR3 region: CASSLEGIRYTF. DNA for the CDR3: TGCGCCAGCAGCTTGGAGGGAATCCGCTACACCTTC.

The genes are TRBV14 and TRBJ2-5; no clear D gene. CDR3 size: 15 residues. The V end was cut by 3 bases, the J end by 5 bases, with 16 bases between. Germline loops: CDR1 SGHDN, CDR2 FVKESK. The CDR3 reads CASSHGMRLLETQYF. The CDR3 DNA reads TGTGCCAGCAGCCATGGGATGCGGCTTTTGGAGACCCAGTACTTC.

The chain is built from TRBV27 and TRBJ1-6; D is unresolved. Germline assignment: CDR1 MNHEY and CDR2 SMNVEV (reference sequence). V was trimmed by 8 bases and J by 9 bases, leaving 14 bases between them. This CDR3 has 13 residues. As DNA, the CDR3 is TGTGCCAGCGCACGGATGTTCGGTTCACCCCTCCACTTT. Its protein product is CASARMFGSPLHF.

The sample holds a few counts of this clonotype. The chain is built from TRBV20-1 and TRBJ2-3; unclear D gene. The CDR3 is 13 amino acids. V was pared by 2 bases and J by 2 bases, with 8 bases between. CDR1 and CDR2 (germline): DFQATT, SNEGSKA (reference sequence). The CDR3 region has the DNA TGCAGTGCTAGACGAAGGGTCACAGATACGCAGTATTTT. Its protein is CSARRRVTDTQYF.

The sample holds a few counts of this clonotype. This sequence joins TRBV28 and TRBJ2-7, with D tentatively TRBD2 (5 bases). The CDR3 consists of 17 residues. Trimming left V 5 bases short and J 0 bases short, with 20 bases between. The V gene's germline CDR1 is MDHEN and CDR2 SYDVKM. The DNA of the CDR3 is TGTGCCAGCAGTCTAATGGGTGAGACTATAAGCTCCTACGAGCAGTACTTC. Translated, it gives CASSLMGETISSYEQYF.

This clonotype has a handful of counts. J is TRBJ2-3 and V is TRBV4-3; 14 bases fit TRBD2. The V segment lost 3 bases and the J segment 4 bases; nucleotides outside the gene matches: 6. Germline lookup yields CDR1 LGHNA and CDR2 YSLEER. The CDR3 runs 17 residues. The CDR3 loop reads CASSQGGLAGAADTQYF. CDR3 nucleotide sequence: TGCGCCAGCAGCCAGGGGGGACTAGCGGGAGCAGCAGATACGCAGTATTTT.